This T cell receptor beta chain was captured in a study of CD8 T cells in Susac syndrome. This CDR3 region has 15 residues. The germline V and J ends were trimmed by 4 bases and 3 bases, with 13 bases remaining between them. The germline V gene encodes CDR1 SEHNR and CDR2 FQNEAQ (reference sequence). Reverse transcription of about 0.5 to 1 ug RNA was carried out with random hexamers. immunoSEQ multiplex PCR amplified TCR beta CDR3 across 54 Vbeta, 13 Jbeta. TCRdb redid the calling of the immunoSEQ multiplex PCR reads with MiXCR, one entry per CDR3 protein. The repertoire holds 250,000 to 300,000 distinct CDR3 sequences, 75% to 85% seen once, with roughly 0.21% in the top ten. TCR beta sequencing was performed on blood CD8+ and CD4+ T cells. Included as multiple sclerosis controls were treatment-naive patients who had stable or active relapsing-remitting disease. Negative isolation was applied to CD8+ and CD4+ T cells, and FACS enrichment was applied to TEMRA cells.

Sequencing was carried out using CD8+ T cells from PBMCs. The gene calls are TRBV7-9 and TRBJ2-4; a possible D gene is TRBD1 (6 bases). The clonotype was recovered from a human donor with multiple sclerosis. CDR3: CASSSLQGFKNIQYF. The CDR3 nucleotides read TGTGCCAGCAGCTCCCTACAGGGATTCAAAAACATTCAGTACTTC.